In this sample, the clone carrying this T cell receptor (beta chain) turned up many times. Its antigen is unidentified. These data originate in a study of T cells in Graves' hyperthyroidism and ophthalmopathy. As for the study in general: Once the initial diagnosis was made, peripheral blood was obtained before any treatment. Study-wide results and limits: The model anticipated ophthalmopathy a median around six months pre-onset.

With 4 bases removed from V and 0 bases from J, the gap between germline ends came to 4 bases. Germline V CDR1 and CDR2: SNHLY, FYNNEI. CDR3 size: 13 residues. Amplification targeted TCR beta CDR3 regions from RNA transcripts. HTBI primers drove first-round RT-PCR of the TCR CDR3. Using its own MiXCR run on the multiplex PCR reads, TCRdb lists one record per CDR3 protein. Among a few hundred thousand distinct CDR3 sequences, approximately 15% were seen once, and the ten largest hold 30% to 35%. Lactation, pregnancy, other autoimmune disease or uncontrolled infection led to exclusion of patients. PBMCs stemmed from about 9.7 ml fresh peripheral blood.

Sequenced material: blood. The rearrangement uses TRBV2 and TRBJ2-4; no clear D gene. The clonotype originates from a woman between 40 and 50 years old with Graves' ophthalmopathy. CDR3 nucleotides: TGTGCCAGCAGTGGGGTAGCCAAAAACATTCAGTACTTC. This sequence encodes CASSGVAKNIQYF.